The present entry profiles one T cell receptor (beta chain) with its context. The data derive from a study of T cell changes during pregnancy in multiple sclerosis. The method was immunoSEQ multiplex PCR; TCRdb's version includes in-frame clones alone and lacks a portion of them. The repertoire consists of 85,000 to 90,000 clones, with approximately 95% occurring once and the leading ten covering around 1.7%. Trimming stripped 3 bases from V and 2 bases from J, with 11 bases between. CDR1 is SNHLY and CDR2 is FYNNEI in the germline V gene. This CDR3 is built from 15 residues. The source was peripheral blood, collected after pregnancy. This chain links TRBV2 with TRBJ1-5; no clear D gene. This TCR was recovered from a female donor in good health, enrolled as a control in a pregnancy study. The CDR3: CASSEAGWGNQPQHF. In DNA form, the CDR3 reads TGTGCCAGCAGTGAGGCAGGCTGGGGCAATCAGCCCCAGCATTTT.